The 15 T cell receptor beta chains below were found in one sample sequenced in a study of shared clonotypes between healthy human individuals. Assay: immunoSEQ multiplex PCR; the TCRdb copy retains only in-frame clones and omits some. The sample has around 2,100,000 clones; approximately 94% are singletons. Naivety among CD8 cells was defined by CD45RO negativity and positive CCR7 selection, thereby excluding terminally differentiated effector memory CD45RA+ cells. Sequenced input: naive CD8+ T cells sorted from blood. The receptors shown here come from a man aged 18 to 29 in good health.

The rearrangement uses TRBV11-2 and TRBJ1-1; D is perhaps TRBD1 (5 bases). The germline V gene has CDR1 SGHAT and CDR2 FQNNGV. The CDR3 is 19 residues long. Trimming stripped 7 bases from V and 2 bases from J, with 29 bases between. CDR3 sequence reads: CASNLLRDRPRGINTEAFF. For the CDR3, the DNA is TGTGCCAGCAACCTACTTAGGGACCGACCAAGGGGTATCAACACTGAAGCTTTCTTT. Combining the CDR3 with reference TRBV11-2 and TRBJ1-1 gives the whole variable domain EAGVAQSPRYKIIEKRQSVAFWCNPISGHATLYWYQQILGQGPKLLIQFQNNGVVDDSQLPKDRFSAERLKGVDSTLKIQPAKLEDSAVYLCASNLLRDRPRGINTEAFFGQGTRLTVV.

This chain joins TRBV18 and TRBJ2-1; 10 bases line up with TRBD2. CDR1 is KGHSH and CDR2 is LQKENI in the germline V gene. CDR3 length: 15 residues. V lost 6 bases and J lost 3; bases outside the gene matches: 5. In DNA form, the CDR3 reads TGTGCCAGCTCGGACGGGACTAGCGTCTACAATGAGCAGTTCTTC. Amino acid sequence: CASSDGTSVYNEQFF.

The chain joins TRBV27 to TRBJ1-1; TRBD1 might be the D (5 bases). The germline gives CDR1 MNHEY, CDR2 SMNVEV (reference sequence). Deletions cut 4 bases from V and 11 bases from J, with 17 bases between. CDR3 size: 13 residues. CDR3 amino acids: CASSSLLGGVAFF. Here the CDR3 DNA reads TGTGCCAGCAGTTCCCTCCTGGGGGGGGTCGCTTTCTTT.

This rearrangement joins TRBV28 to TRBJ2-3; D is uncertain. Trimming stripped 5 bases from V and 5 bases from J, with 20 bases between. The length of the CDR3 is 16 residues. Germline V gene lookup returns CDR1 MDHEN and CDR2 SYDVKM. The CDR3 spells CASSPTVGVLVDTQYF. In nucleotides, the CDR3 is TGTGCCAGCAGTCCGACCGTCGGAGTTCTGGTAGATACGCAGTATTTT.

The chain joins TRBV4-3 to TRBJ2-5; D gene ambiguous. The CDR3 runs to 14 residues. Germline V CDR1 and CDR2: LGHNA, YSLEER. Trimming took 1 base from V and 3 from J, leaving 9 bases between them. CDR3 residues: CASSQVLGKETQYF. The CDR3 DNA sequence: TGCGCCAGCAGCCAAGTCCTAGGGAAAGAGACCCAGTACTTC.

Of note for this clone: Different DNA sequences within this sample yield the same CDR3. V gene TRBV9 combines with J gene TRBJ1-1; 8 bases map to TRBD1. Per the germline V gene, CDR1 is SGDLS and CDR2 is YYNGEE. The length of the CDR3 is 12 residues. V was pared by 3 bases and J by 6 bases, with 1 base of the junction left unmatched. In DNA, the CDR3 is TGTGCCAGCAGCGCACAGGGGGCTGAAGCTTTCTTT. Protein product: CASSAQGAEAFF.

This CDR3 is CASSSLQGYDQPQHF. As DNA, the CDR3 is TGTGCCAGCAGCAGCCTACAGGGTTACGATCAGCCCCAGCATTTT. The chain uses TRBV4-2 and TRBJ1-5; a possible D gene is TRBD1 (6 bases). The V gene's germline CDR1 is LGHNA and CDR2 YNFKEQ. The V end lost 5 bases, the J end lost 5 bases, and 16 bases lay between the germline ends. The CDR3 length is 15 residues.

This clone was seen only once. The rearrangement uses TRBV10-3 and TRBJ2-1, with 8 bases that match TRBD2. The CDR3 is made up of 14 amino acids. V was clipped by 0 bases and J by 10 bases; unmatched bases: 5. The germline gives CDR1 ENHRY, CDR2 SYGVKD. The chain's CDR3 is CAISESWRGEEQFF. The CDR3 DNA reads as TGTGCCATCAGTGAGTCCTGGCGGGGGGAGGAGCAGTTCTTC.

The chain couples TRBV2 to TRBJ1-5, with D tentatively TRBD1 (6 bases). From germline, CDR1 is SNHLY and CDR2 FYNNEI. The V gene lost 1 base and the J gene lost 8 bases, with 12 bases spanning the gap. The CDR3 has 14 amino acids. CDR3 DNA: TGTGCCAGCAGTGAAGTGGACAGCCGAGAGCCCCAGCATTTT. Protein: CASSEVDSREPQHF.

This clone was picked up one time. This sample also contains other DNA sequences that code for the same CDR3. The chain uses TRBV5-5 and TRBJ1-5; weak D call: TRBD1 (6 bases). Germline V lookup: CDR1 SGHKS, CDR2 YYEKEE (reference sequence). This CDR3 is built from 12 residues. Trimming took off 4 bases at V and 5 bases at J, with 7 bases between the two ends. This CDR3 is CASSPGDQPQHF. The CDR3 DNA is TGTGCCAGCAGCCCAGGGGATCAGCCCCAGCATTTT. The full variable domain, its missing parts supplied by reference TRBV5-5 and TRBJ1-5, is DAGVTQSPTHLIKTRGQQVTLRCSPISGHKSVSWYQQVLGQGPQFIFQYYEKEERGRGNFPDRFSARQFPNYSSELNVNALLLGDSALYLCASSPGDQPQHFGDGTRLSIL.

V is TRBV27 and J is TRBJ2-2; 8 bases map to TRBD2. The germline CDR1 and CDR2 sequences are MNHEY and SMNVEV (reference sequence). V was clipped by 10 bases and J by 0 bases; unmatched bases: 7. The CDR3 has 15 residues. CDR3 nucleotide sequence: TGTGCCACGGGCGGGGGGACATCGAACACCGGGGAGCTGTTTTTT. Its protein is CATGGGTSNTGELFF.

This clone was seen a single time. The rearrangement links TRBV27 to TRBJ1-1, with D unclear. The CDR3 runs 15 residues. The germline V gene has CDR1 MNHEY and CDR2 SMNVEV (reference sequence). Trimming cost V 2 bases and J 6 bases, with 16 bases left between them. CDR3 residues: CASSLRGPWTAEAFF. The CDR3 nucleotides are TGTGCCAGCAGTTTACGGGGTCCCTGGACCGCTGAAGCTTTCTTT.

The J gene is TRBJ2-1, the V gene TRBV27; 11 bases line up with TRBD2. V was pared by 5 bases and J by 9 bases, with 9 bases of the junction left unmatched. The germline V gene has CDR1 MNHEY and CDR2 SMNVEV (reference sequence). The CDR3 length is 15 residues. CDR3 in amino acids: CASSTLAGGVGEQFF. As DNA, the CDR3 is TGTGCCAGCAGTACCCTAGCGGGGGGAGTCGGTGAGCAGTTCTTC.

The chain uses TRBV13 and TRBJ1-1; the D gene is possibly TRBD1 (5 bases). Trimming pared 7 bases from V and 1 base from J, leaving 13 bases between. Germline V gene lookup returns CDR1 PRHDT and CDR2 FYEKMQ (reference sequence). This CDR3 has 14 residues. This chain's CDR3 is CASMLGAANTEAFF. The CDR3 region has the DNA TGTGCCAGCATGTTAGGGGCTGCGAACACTGAAGCTTTCTTT.

CDR3 sequence (DNA): TGTGCCAGCAGCTTAGCAGGAGTAACAGGAGAGCAGTTCTTC. This codes for CASSLAGVTGEQFF. The rearrangement joins TRBV7-2 to TRBJ2-1, with D possibly matching TRBD1 (5 bases). This CDR3 is built from 14 residues. Germline assignment: CDR1 SGHTA and CDR2 FQGNSA. V lost 0 bases and J 10 bases, leaving 13 bases between the germline ends.